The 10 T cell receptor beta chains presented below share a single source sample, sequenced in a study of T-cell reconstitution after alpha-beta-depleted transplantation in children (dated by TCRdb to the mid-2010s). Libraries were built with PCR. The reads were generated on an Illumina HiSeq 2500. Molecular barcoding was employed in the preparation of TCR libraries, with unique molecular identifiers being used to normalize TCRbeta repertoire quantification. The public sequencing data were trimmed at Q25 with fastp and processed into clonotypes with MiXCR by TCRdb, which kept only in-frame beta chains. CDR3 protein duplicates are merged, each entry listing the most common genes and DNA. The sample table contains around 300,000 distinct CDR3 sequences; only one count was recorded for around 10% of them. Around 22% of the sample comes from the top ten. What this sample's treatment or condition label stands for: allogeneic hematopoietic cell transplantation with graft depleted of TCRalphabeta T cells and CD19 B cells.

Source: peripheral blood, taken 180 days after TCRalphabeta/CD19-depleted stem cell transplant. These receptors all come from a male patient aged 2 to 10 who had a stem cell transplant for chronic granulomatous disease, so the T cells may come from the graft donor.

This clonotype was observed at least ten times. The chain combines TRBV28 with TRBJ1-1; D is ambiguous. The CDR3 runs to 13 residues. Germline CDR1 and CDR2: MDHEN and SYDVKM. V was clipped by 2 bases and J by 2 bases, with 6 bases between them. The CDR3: CASSLSTNTEAFF. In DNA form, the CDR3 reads TGTGCCAGCAGTTTAAGCACCAACACTGAAGCTTTCTTT.

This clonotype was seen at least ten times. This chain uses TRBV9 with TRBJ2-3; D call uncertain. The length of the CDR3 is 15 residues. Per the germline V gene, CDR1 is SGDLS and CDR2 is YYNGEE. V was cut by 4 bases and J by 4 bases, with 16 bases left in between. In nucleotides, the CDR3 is TGTGCCAGCAGCCCCACCCCAACCGTAGCAGATACGCAGTATTTT. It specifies CASSPTPTVADTQYF.

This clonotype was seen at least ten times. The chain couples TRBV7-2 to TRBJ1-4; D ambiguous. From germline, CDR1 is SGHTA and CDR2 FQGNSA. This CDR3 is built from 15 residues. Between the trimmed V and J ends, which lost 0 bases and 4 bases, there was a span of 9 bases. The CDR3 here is CASSLAGKSNEKLFF. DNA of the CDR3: TGTGCCAGCAGCTTAGCGGGAAAGAGTAATGAAAAACTGTTTTTT.

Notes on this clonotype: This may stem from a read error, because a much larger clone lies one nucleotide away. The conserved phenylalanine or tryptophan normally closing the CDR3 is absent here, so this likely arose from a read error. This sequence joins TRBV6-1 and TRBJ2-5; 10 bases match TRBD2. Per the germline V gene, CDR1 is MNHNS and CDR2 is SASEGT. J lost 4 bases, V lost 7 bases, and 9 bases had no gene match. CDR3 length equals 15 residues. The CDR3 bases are TGTGCCAGCACCTCCGTAGCGGGGGGACGAGAGACCCAGTACTAC. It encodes CASTSVAGGRETQYY.

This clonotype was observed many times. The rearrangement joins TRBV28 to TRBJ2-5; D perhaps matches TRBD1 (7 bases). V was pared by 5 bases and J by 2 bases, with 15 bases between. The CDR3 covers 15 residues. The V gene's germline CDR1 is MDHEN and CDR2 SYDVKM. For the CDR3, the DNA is TGTGCCAGCAGTACAGGGGAGGCGACTCAAGAGACCCAGTACTTC. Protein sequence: CASSTGEATQETQYF.

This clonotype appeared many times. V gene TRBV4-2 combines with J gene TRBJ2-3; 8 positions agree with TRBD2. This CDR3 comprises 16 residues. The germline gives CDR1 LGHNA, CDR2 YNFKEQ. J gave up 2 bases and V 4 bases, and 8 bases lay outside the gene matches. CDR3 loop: CASSLQRGPPTDTQYF. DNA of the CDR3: TGTGCCAGCAGCCTTCAGCGGGGGCCCCCCACAGATACGCAGTATTTT.

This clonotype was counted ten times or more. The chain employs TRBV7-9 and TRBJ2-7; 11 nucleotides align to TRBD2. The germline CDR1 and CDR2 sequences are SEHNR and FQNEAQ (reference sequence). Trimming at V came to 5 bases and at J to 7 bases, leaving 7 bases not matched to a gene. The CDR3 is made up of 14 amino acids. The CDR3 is CASSPLAGASEQYF. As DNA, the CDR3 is TGTGCCAGCAGCCCACTAGCGGGGGCGTCGGAGCAGTACTTC.

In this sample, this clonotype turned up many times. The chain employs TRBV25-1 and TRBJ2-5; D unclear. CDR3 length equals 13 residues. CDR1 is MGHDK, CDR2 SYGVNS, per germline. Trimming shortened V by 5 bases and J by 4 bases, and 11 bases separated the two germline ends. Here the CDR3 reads CASSPYGGETQYF. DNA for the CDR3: TGTGCCAGCAGTCCCTATGGTGGAGAGACCCAGTACTTC.

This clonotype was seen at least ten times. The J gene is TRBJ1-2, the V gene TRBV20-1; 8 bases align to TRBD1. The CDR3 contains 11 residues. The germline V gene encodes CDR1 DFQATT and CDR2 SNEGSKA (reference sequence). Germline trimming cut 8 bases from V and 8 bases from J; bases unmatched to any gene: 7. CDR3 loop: CSTGQVGGYTF. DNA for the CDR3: TGCAGTACGGGACAGGTCGGAGGCTACACCTTC.

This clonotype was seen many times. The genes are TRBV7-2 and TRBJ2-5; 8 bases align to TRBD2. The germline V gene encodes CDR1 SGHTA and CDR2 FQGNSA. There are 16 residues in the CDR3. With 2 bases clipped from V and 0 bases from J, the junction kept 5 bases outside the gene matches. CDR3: CASSLRPSGYQETQYF. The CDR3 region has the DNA TGTGCCAGCAGCTTACGTCCTAGCGGGTACCAAGAGACCCAGTACTTC.